The 24 T cell receptor beta chains reported below all come from one sample, sequenced in a study of blood T cells in healthy people across ages. Sample-barcoded 5' priming and a J-beta primer mix drove a second PCR of about 6 to 12 cycles. TCRdb independently ran MiXCR on the 5' RACE reads; one entry per CDR3 protein. Here the sample spans around 1.1 million distinct CDR3 sequences, around two fifths being singletons. Sequences were obtained from blood. These receptors were collected from a man between 18 and 29 years old in good health.

The chain is built from TRBV7-2 and TRBJ2-7; TRBD1 agrees at 9 bases. The closer fit of TRBJ2-5 to the DNA end suggests the J call may be wrong. The V gene's germline CDR1 is SGHTA and CDR2 FQGNSA. The CDR3 is 14 residues long. CDR3 amino acids: CASSWGQGGETQYF. CDR3 DNA sequence: TGTGCCAGCAGCTGGGGACAGGGAGGGGAGACCCAGTACTTC.

The CDR3 here is CSVEWANYGYTF. The CDR3 DNA is TGCAGCGTTGAATGGGCTAACTATGGCTACACCTTC. The gene calls are TRBV29-1 and TRBJ1-2; D not certain. Trimming stripped 2 bases from V and 0 bases from J, with 4 bases between. The CDR3 has 12 amino acids. Looked up from germline, CDR1 is SQVTM and CDR2 is ANQGSEA.

This chain uses TRBV5-1 with TRBJ2-5; D unclear. From germline, CDR1 is SGHRS and CDR2 YFSETQ. The CDR3 runs to 14 residues. Trimming removed 0 bases from V and 2 bases from J, with 8 bases in between. The CDR3: CASSLDPQQETQYF. In nucleotides, the CDR3 is TGCGCCAGCAGCTTGGATCCCCAACAAGAGACCCAGTACTTC. The entire variable domain, with the rest obtained from reference TRBV5-1 and TRBJ2-5, is as follows: KAGVTQTPRYLIKTRGQQVTLSCSPISGHRSVSWYQQTPGQGLQFLFEYFSETQRNKGNFPGRFSGRQFSNSRSEMNVSTLELGDSALYLCASSLDPQQETQYFGPGTRLLVL.

The chain links TRBV20-1 to TRBJ1-2; no clear D gene. The CDR3 contains 14 residues. V was cut by 3 bases and J by 0 bases, with 11 bases left in between. The V gene's germline CDR1 is DFQATT and CDR2 SNEGSKA (reference sequence). CDR3 nucleotide sequence: TGCAGTGCTAGGGATGGGAGGGCTAACTATGGCTACACCTTC. It is translated as CSARDGRANYGYTF.

In this sample, this clonotype turned up many times. The chain links TRBV7-2 to TRBJ2-3; D might be TRBD2 (5 bases). CDR1 is SGHTA and CDR2 is FQGNSA in the germline V gene. The CDR3 is 13 amino acids. V was clipped by 6 bases and J by 3 bases, with 10 bases between them. The CDR3, as DNA: TGTGCCAGCAGGTTAAGCGGAACAGATACGCAGTATTTT. It yields the protein CASRLSGTDTQYF.

There are a few counts of this clonotype. The rearrangement uses TRBV7-9 and TRBJ1-2; D may be TRBD1 (5 bases). V was shortened by 1 base and J by 7 bases, with 13 bases between the two germline ends. Germline-derived CDR1 and CDR2 are SEHNR and FQNEAQ (reference sequence). The CDR3 is made up of 14 amino acids. The CDR3 region has the DNA TGTGCCAGCAGCTTAGAGATGACAGTTGGTGGCTACACCTTC. It is translated as CASSLEMTVGGYTF.

With respect to this clonotype: At one boundary the junction diverges from the germline segment, which might be a read error. The gene calls are TRBV7-2 and TRBJ2-1, with D maybe TRBD2 (6 bases). In germline, CDR1 is SGHTA, CDR2 FQGNSA. This CDR3 spans 14 amino acids. The CDR3 bases are TGTGCCAGCAGCGTAGCGGAACTCCGCAATGAGCAGTTCTTC. This sequence encodes CASSVAELRNEQFF.

The chain combines TRBV4-3 with TRBJ2-5, with 8 bases lining up with TRBD2. V shed 4 bases and J 11 bases; nucleotides not matched to a gene: 15. Germline V gives CDR1 LGHNA, CDR2 YSLEER. The CDR3 has 15 residues. The CDR3 coding sequence is TGCGCCAGCAGCCCCACGATAGCGGGGCCTCGAGAGCAGTACTTC. Amino acids: CASSPTIAGPREQYF.

The chain links TRBV20-1 to TRBJ2-1, with TRBD2 matching over 7 bases. Per the germline V gene, CDR1 is DFQATT and CDR2 is SNEGSKA (reference sequence). With V trimmed by 6 bases and J by 8 bases, 10 bases remained unmatched. The CDR3 has 13 residues. CDR3 sequence (DNA): TGCAGTGCGGGAGGGGCTTCCCGTGATGAGCAGTTCTTC. This encodes CSAGGASRDEQFF.

The J gene is TRBJ2-5, the V gene TRBV20-1; 9 bases map to TRBD2. Germline lookup yields CDR1 DFQATT and CDR2 SNEGSKA (reference sequence). The CDR3 is made up of 16 amino acids. Unmatched junction bases numbered 9, after V lost 0 bases and J lost 4 bases. As DNA, the CDR3 is TGCAGTGCTAGAGATCTAAGCGGGGGGCCCAGAGAGACCCAGTACTTC. It encodes CSARDLSGGPRETQYF.

DNA of the CDR3: TGTGCCAGCAGTTACTTTCCAACCAACTATGGCTACACCTTC. Amino acids: CASSYFPTNYGYTF. The chain combines TRBV6-5 with TRBJ1-2; D is uncertain. There are 14 residues in the CDR3. V lost 1 base and J lost 2, with 8 bases in between. The germline gives CDR1 MNHEY, CDR2 SVGAGI.

The V call is TRBV14, the J call TRBJ2-1; TRBD2 aligns across 13 bases. V was pared by 5 bases and J by 6 bases, with 10 bases of the junction left unmatched. Germline V lookup: CDR1 SGHDN, CDR2 FVKESK. The CDR3 extends over 17 amino acids. The DNA of the CDR3 is TGTGCCAGCAGCAGACTAGCGGGGGGCCAGGGGCCCAATGAGCAGTTCTTC. This encodes CASSRLAGGQGPNEQFF.

Comments on this clonotype: A junction boundary mismatches the germline segment, possibly from a read error. The chain uses TRBV5-1 and TRBJ2-3, with 11 bases that match TRBD2. The germline gives CDR1 SGHRS, CDR2 YFSETQ. There are 15 residues in the CDR3. As DNA, the CDR3 is TGCGCCAGGCGGATCCTAGCGGGGGGCACCGATACGCAGTATTTT. Its translation: CARRILAGGTDTQYF.

This clonotype was observed a few times. The CDR3 DNA is TGTGCCAGCAGCTTAGTACCAAGCGAAAATTCACCCCTCCACTTT. It encodes CASSLVPSENSPLHF. V and J are TRBV7-2 and TRBJ1-6, with unresolved D. The V gene lost 1 base and the J gene lost 7 bases, with 11 bases spanning the gap. Germline V gene sequence: CDR1 SGHTA, CDR2 FQGNSA. This CDR3 is built from 15 residues.

The V gene is TRBV12-3 or TRBV12-4, the J gene TRBJ1-2; 9 bases align to TRBD1. J gave up 4 bases and V 7 bases, and 7 bases lay outside the gene matches. There are 14 residues in the CDR3. The CDR3 protein is CASTGTGFSYGYTF. CDR3 nucleotides: TGTGCCAGCACTGGGACAGGGTTTTCCTATGGCTACACCTTC.

This clonotype was detected once. The J gene is TRBJ1-5, the V gene TRBV6-5, with D perhaps matching TRBD1 (5 bases). The V end was cut by 0 bases, the J end by 0 bases, with 18 bases between. From germline, CDR1 is MNHEY and CDR2 SVGAGI. The CDR3 length is 19 residues. CDR3 region: CASSYSRGDGSYSNQPQHF. In nucleotides, the CDR3 is TGTGCCAGCAGTTACTCGAGAGGGGACGGCTCCTATAGCAATCAGCCCCAGCATTTT.

This clonotype was detected only a few times. V usage is TRBV5-1 and J usage is TRBJ2-3, with D perhaps matching TRBD1 (7 bases). The CDR3 length is 15 residues. V was cut by 4 bases and J by 1 base, with 13 bases left in between. Germline V gene lookup returns CDR1 SGHRS and CDR2 YFSETQ. This CDR3 is CASSPRGVRTDTQYF. In DNA, the CDR3 is TGCGCCAGCAGCCCCAGGGGGGTCCGCACAGATACGCAGTATTTT.

The chain joins TRBV6-5 to TRBJ1-2; TRBD1 might be the D (6 bases). CDR3 length: 14 residues. Deletions cut 2 bases from V and 5 bases from J, with 12 bases between. Germline CDR1 MNHEY, CDR2 SVGAGI. The chain's CDR3 is CASSYETGMYGYTF. The CDR3 DNA follows: TGTGCCAGCAGTTACGAAACAGGGATGTATGGCTACACCTTC.

This rearrangement joins TRBV12-3 or TRBV12-4 to TRBJ1-1; tentative D call: TRBD1 (5 bases). The ends were cut back, 7 bases at V and 3 bases at J, with 18 bases in the middle. The CDR3 has 15 amino acids. The CDR3, as DNA: TGTGCCAGCAAGGCGGGGGGGTTGATGGACACTGAAGCTTTCTTT. Translating it yields CASKAGGLMDTEAFF.

This chain joins TRBV11-2 and TRBJ2-3; the D gene is possibly TRBD2 (5 bases). The CDR3 has 15 residues. Per the germline V gene, CDR1 is SGHAT and CDR2 is FQNNGV. The V end was cut by 1 base, the J end by 2 bases, with 10 bases between. The CDR3 reads CASSLGWRVTDTQYF. DNA for the CDR3: TGTGCCAGCAGCTTAGGTTGGCGGGTCACAGATACGCAGTATTTT.

This clonotype was detected many times. The V gene is TRBV2, the J gene TRBJ2-1, with TRBD1 identical over 7 bases. CDR1 and CDR2 from the germline V gene are SNHLY and FYNNEI. The CDR3 has 15 amino acids. The V gene end was trimmed by 7 bases and the J gene end by 5 bases; junction bases not matched to a gene: 11. CDR3 in amino acids: CASINRDSNDNEQFF. The CDR3 DNA sequence: TGTGCCAGCATCAACCGGGACAGTAATGACAATGAGCAGTTCTTC.

This chain uses TRBV4-3 with TRBJ2-2; 9 positions agree with TRBD2. Germline-derived CDR1 and CDR2 are LGHNA and YSLEER. Trimming cost V 4 bases and J 3 bases; bases outside gene matches: 3. The CDR3 contains 15 residues. DNA for the CDR3: TGCGCCAGCAGCCTGATAGCGGGGGACACCGGGGAGCTGTTTTTT. Translated: CASSLIAGDTGELFF.

The J gene is TRBJ1-1, the V gene TRBV5-1, with 10 bases identical to TRBD1. Looked up from germline, CDR1 is SGHRS and CDR2 is YFSETQ. The V segment lost 0 bases and the J segment 5 bases; nucleotides outside the gene matches: 10. CDR3 length: 17 residues. The CDR3 reads CASSLVTGGAQGTEAFF. In DNA, the CDR3 is TGCGCCAGCAGCTTGGTGACAGGGGGCGCCCAGGGGACTGAAGCTTTCTTT.

The V gene is TRBV29-1, the J gene TRBJ1-2; 7 nucleotides agree with TRBD1. CDR1 is SQVTM and CDR2 is ANQGSEA in the germline V gene. V gave up 0 bases and J gave up 5 bases; unmatched junction bases: 18. The CDR3 has 18 residues. CDR3 sequence: CSVEDLGDSYRQGYGYTF. The CDR3 DNA reads TGCAGCGTTGAAGATCTTGGGGACAGCTACCGGCAGGGGTATGGCTACACCTTC.